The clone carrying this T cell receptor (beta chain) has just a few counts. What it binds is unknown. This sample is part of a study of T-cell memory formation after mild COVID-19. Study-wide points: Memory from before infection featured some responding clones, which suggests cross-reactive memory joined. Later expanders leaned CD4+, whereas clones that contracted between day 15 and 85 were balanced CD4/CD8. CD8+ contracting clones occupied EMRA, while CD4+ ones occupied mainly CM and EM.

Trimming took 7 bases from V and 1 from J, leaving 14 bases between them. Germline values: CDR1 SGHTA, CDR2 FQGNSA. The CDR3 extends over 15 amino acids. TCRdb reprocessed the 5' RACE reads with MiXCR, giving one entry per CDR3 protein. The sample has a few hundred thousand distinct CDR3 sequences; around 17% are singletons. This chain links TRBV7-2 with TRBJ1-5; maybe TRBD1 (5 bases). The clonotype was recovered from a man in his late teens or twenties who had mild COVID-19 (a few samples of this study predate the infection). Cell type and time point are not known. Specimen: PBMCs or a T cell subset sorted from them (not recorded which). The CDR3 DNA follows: TGTGCCAGCACCAGACAGATGGGGAGCAATCAGCCCCAGCATTTT. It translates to CASTRQMGSNQPQHF.